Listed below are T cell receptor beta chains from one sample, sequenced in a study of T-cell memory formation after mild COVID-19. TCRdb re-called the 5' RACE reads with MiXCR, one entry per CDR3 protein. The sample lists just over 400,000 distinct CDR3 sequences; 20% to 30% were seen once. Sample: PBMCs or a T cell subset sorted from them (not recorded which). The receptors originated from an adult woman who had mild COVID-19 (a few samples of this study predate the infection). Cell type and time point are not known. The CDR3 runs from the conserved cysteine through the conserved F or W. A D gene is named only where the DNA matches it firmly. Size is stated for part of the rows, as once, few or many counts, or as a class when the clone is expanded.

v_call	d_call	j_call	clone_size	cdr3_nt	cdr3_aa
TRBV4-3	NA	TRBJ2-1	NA	TGCGCCAGCAGCCAACCTGCCTACAATGAGCAGTTCTTC	CASSQPAYNEQFF
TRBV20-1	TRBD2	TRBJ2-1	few	TGCAGTGCCACCCTCGGGGACTACTACAATGAGCAGTTCTTC	CSATLGDYYNEQFF
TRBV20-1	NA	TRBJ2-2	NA	TGCAGTGCTAGAGGGGCCAGCGAGAACACCGGGGAGCTGTTTTTT	CSARGASENTGELFF
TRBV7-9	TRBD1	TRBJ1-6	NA	TGTGCCAGCAGCCTCCACCGGGACAGGGGTTCACCCCTCCACTTT	CASSLHRDRGSPLHF
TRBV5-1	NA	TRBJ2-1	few	TGCGCCAGCAGCCCCCTAGAGATTGCGAATGAGCAGTTCTTC	CASSPLEIANEQFF
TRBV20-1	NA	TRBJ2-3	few	TGCAGTGGGGAAGACAGGACTAGCACAGATACGCAGTATTTT	CSGEDRTSTDTQYF
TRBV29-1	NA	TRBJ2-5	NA	TGCAGCACCAGGGACGGGCGGGAGACCCAGTACTTC	CSTRDGRETQYF
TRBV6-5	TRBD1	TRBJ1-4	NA	TGTGCCAGCAGTAACAACCCCAGGGGGACTAATGAAAAACTGTTTTTT	CASSNNPRGTNEKLFF
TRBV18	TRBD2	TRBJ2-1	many	TGTGCCAGCTCGAGGACTAGCGGACACAATGAGCAGTTCTTC	CASSRTSGHNEQFF
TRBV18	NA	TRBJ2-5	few	TGTGCCAGCTCACCGCAGGGTATCAAAGAGACCCAGTACTTC	CASSPQGIKETQYF
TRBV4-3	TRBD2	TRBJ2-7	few	TGCGCCAGCAGCCGGGATCCGGGACTAGAGGGCGAGCAGTACTTC	CASSRDPGLEGEQYF
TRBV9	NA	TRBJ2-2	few	TGTGCCAGCAGCGTAAGGGGGAGGACGAACACCGGGGAGCTGTTTTTT	CASSVRGRTNTGELFF
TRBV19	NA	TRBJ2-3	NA	TGTGCCAGTAGTACGCCATACAGGGGCACAGATACGCAGTATTTT	CASSTPYRGTDTQYF
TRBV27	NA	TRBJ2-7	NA	TGTGCCAGCGGGGTTCGTGGTCACGAGCAGTACTTC	CASGVRGHEQYF
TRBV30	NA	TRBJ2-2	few	TGTGCCTGGAGTGTCCACGGGACCGGGGAGCTGTTTTTT	CAWSVHGTGELFF
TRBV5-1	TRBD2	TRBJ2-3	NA	TGCGCCAGCAGCTCCATGGTGCTAGCGGGCCTCACAGATACGCAGTATTTT	CASSSMVLAGLTDTQYF
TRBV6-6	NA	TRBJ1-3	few	TGTGCCAGCAGTTACGGCGCGCTCTCTGGAAACACCATATATTTT	CASSYGALSGNTIYF
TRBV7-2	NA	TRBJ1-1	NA	TGTGCCAGCAGAGTACAGGGAGCCACTGAAGCTTTCTTT	CASRVQGATEAFF
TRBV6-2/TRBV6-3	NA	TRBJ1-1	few	TGTGCCAGCAGTCCCCCAATACTGCCGAGGACTGAAGCTTTCTTT	CASSPPILPRTEAFF
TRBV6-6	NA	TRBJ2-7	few	TGTGCCAGCAGTTACGGGGGTTCCGAGCAGTACTTC	CASSYGGSEQYF
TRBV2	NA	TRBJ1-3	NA	TGTGCCAGCAGTGACGGTGCCTGGTCTGGAAACACCATATATTTT	CASSDGAWSGNTIYF
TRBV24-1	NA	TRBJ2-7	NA	TGTGCCACCAGTGATTCCGGCCCGTCCGAGCAGTACTTC	CATSDSGPSEQYF
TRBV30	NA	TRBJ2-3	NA	TGTGCCTGGAGTGTAGGTGCCGGGGATACGCAGTATTTT	CAWSVGAGDTQYF
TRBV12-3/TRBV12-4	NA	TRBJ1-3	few	TGTGCCAGCAGTAGAAACCGACAGTCTGGAAACACCATATATTTT	CASSRNRQSGNTIYF
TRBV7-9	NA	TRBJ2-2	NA	TGTGCCAGTTCTTGGACCTACACCGGGGAGCTGTTTTTT	CASSWTYTGELFF
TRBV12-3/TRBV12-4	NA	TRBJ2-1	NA	TGTGCCAGCAGTCCCCAGGTGGGGGGTGGTCGCAATGAGCAGTTCTTC	CASSPQVGGGRNEQFF
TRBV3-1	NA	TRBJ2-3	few	TGTGCCAGCAGCCAAGTTGCCGGGACTGTTTCATTCCCAGATACGCAGTATTTT	CASSQVAGTVSFPDTQYF
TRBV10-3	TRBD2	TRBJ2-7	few	TGTGCCATCGGCGGAGCGGGAGGGGGGCTCTACGAGCAGTACTTC	CAIGGAGGGLYEQYF
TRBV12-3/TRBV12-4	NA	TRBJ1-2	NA	TGTGCCAGCAGTGCCGGGCCGGTGTTGGTCTCCACCTTC	CASSAGPVLVSTF
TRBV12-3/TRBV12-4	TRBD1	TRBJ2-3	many	TGTGCCAGCAGGCCAACAGGGGGTCGACCCACAGATACGCAGTATTTT	CASRPTGGRPTDTQYF
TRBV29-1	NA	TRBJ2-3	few	TGCAGCGGCCGGACCTTCACAGATACGCAGTATTTT	CSGRTFTDTQYF
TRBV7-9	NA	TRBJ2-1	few	TGTGCCAGCAGCCCAAAGGGTCGGACAGTTAGCTCCTACAATGAGCAGTTCTTC	CASSPKGRTVSSYNEQFF
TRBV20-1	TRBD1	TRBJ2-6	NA	TGCAGTGCTAGAGGCACCGGGACAGGGGTCTCTGGGGCCAACGTCCTGACTTTC	CSARGTGTGVSGANVLTF
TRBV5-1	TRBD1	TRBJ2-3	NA	TGCGCCAGCAGCCCTAGGACAGGGGGTTTCACAGATACGCAGTATTTT	CASSPRTGGFTDTQYF
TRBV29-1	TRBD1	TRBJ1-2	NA	TGCAGCGCCCAGGGGGGTGATGGCTACACCTTC	CSAQGGDGYTF
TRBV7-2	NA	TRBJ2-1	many	TGTGCCAGCAGCTTAGCGGGGGGGCGGGTCGATGAGCAGTTCTTC	CASSLAGGRVDEQFF
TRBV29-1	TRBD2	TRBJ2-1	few	TGCAGCGTTGAAGGGTTGGGACTAGCGGGAGCGGACAATGAGCAGTTCTTC	CSVEGLGLAGADNEQFF